What follows is one T cell receptor beta chain and its context. This record comes from a study of CD8 T cells in Susac syndrome. Germline CDR1 LNHDA, CDR2 SQIVND (reference sequence). Between the trimmed V and J ends, which lost 6 bases and 1 base, there was a span of 10 bases. CDR3 length: 13 residues. TCR beta sequences were obtained from blood CD8+ and CD4+ T cells. Stable or active relapsing-remitting multiple sclerosis, untreated and meeting revised McDonald criteria, defined the controls. Reverse transcription of about 0.45 to 1 ug RNA was carried out with random hexamers. Amplification of TCR beta CDR3 used immunoSEQ multiplex PCR across 54 Vbeta and 13 Jbeta. MiXCR was run by TCRdb on the immunoSEQ multiplex PCR reads, yielding one entry per CDR3 protein. This sample yields approximately 230,000 distinct CDR3 sequences, of which just under 95% are seen a single time; 0.065% to 0.075% belongs to the top ten.

The source is a human donor with multiple sclerosis. The sample comprised CD4+ T cells from PBMCs. The V call is TRBV19, the J call TRBJ2-7; D perhaps matches TRBD1 (6 bases). CDR3 DNA: TGTGCCAGTAGGCGGACAGAGTCCTACGAGCAGTACTTC. Translating it yields CASRRTESYEQYF. Filled out from reference TRBV19 and TRBJ2-7, the complete variable domain reads DGGITQSPKYLFRKEGQNVTLSCEQNLNHDAMYWYRQDPGQGLRLIYYSQIVNDFQKGDIAEGYSVSREKKESFPLTVTSAQKNPTAFYLCASRRTESYEQYFGPGTRLTVT.